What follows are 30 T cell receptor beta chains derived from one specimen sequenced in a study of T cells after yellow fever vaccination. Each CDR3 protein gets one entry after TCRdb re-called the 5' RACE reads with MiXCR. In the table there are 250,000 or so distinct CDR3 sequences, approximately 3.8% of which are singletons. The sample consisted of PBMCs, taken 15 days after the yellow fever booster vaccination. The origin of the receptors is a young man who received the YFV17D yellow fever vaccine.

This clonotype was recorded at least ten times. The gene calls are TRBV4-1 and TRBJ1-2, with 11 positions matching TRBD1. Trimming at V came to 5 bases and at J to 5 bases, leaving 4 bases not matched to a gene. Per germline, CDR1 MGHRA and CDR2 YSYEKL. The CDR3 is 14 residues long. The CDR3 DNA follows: TGCGCCAGCAGCGCGGGACAGGGGGTTTATGGCTACACCTTC. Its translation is CASSAGQGVYGYTF.

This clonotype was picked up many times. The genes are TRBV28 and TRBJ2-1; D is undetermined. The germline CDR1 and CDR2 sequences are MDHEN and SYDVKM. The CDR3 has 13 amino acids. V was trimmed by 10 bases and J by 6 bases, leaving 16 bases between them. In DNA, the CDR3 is TGTGCCACTCAAGGGCAGAGCCGCAATGAGCAGTTCTTC. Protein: CATQGQSRNEQFF.

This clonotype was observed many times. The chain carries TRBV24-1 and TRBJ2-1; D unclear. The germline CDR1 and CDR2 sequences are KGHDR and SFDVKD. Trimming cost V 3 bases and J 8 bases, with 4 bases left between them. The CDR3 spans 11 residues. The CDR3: CATSDRYEQFF. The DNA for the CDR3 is TGTGCCACCAGTGATCGCTATGAGCAGTTCTTC.

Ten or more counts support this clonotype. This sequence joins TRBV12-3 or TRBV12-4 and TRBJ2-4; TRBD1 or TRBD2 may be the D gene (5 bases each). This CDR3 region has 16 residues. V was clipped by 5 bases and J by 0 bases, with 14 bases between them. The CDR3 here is CASSVHGTQAKNIQYF. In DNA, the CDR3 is TGTGCCAGCAGTGTGCACGGGACCCAAGCCAAAAACATTCAGTACTTC.

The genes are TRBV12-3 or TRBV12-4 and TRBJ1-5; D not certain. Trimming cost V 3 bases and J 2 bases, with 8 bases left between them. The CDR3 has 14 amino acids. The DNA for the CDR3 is TGTGCCAGCAGTTTTTCAGTGGGCAATCAGCCCCAGCATTTT. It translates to CASSFSVGNQPQHF.

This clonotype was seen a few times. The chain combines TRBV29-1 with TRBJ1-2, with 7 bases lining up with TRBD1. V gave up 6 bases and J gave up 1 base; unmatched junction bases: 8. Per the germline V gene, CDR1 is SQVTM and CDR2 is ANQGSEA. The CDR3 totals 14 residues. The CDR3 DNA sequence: TGCAGCGTGAGGGGGCAGGGGGGTAACTATGGCTACACCTTC. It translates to CSVRGQGGNYGYTF.

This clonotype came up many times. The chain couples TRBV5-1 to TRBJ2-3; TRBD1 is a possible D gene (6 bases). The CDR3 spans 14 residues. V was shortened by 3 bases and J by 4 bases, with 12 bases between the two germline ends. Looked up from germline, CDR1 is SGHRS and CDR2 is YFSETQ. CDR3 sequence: CASSSQGIADTQYF. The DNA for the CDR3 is TGCGCCAGCAGCTCCCAGGGGATCGCAGATACGCAGTATTTT.

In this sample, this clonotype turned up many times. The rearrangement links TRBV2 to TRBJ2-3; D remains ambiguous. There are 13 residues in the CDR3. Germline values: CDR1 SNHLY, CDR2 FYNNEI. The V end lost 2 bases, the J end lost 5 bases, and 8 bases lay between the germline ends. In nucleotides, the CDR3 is TGTGCCAGCAGTGAACCCCACCAAGATACGCAGTATTTT. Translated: CASSEPHQDTQYF. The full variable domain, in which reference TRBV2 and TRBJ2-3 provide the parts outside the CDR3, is EPEVTQTPSHQVTQMGQEVILRCVPISNHLYFYWYRQILGQKVEFLVSFYNNEISEKSEIFDDQFSVERPDGSNFTLKIRSTKLEDSAMYFCASSEPHQDTQYFGPGTRLTVL.

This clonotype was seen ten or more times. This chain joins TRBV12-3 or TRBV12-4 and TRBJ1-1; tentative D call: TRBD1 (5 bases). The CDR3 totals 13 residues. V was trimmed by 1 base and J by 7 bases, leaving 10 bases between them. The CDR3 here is CASSLGGDGEAFF. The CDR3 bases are TGTGCCAGCAGTTTAGGCGGGGACGGTGAAGCTTTCTTT.

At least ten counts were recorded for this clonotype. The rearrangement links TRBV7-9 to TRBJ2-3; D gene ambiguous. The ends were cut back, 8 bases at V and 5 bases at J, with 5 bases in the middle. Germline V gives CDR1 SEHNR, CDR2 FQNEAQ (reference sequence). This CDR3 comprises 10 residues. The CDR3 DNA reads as TGTGCCAGCTCAGGAGATACGCAGTATTTT. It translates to CASSGDTQYF. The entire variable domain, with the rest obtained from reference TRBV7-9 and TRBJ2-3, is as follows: DTGVSQNPRHKITKRGQNVTFRCDPISEHNRLYWYRQTLGQGPEFLTYFQNEAQLEKSRLLSDRFSAERPKGSFSTLEIQRTEQGDSAMYLCASSGDTQYFGPGTRLTVL.

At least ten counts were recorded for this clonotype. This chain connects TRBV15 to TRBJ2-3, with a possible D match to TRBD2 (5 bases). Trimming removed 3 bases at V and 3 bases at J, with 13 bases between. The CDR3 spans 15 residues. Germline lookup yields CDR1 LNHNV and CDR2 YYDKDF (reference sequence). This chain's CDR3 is CATSRRDGGTDTQYF. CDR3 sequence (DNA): TGTGCCACCAGCAGGAGGGATGGTGGGACAGATACGCAGTATTTT. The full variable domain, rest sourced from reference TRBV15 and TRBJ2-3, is DAMVIQNPRYQVTQFGKPVTLSCSQTLNHNVMYWYQQKSSQAPKLLFHYYDKDFNNEADTPDNFQSRRPNTSFCFLDIRSPGLGDTAMYLCATSRRDGGTDTQYFGPGTRLTVL.

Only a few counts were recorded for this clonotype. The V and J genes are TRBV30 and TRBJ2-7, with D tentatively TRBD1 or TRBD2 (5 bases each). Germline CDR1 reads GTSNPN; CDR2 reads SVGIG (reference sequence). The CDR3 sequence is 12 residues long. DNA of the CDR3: TGTACCTTGGGTATGGGGGATGGGGAGCAGTACTTC. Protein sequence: CTLGMGDGEQYF.

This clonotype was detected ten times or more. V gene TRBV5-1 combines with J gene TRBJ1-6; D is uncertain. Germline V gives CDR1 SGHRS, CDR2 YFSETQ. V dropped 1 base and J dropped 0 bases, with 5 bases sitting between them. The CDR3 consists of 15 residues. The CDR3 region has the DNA TGCGCCAGCAGCTTGCAAAGCTCCTATAATTCACCCCTCCACTTT. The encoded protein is CASSLQSSYNSPLHF.

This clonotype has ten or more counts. CDR3 in DNA: TGTGCCAGCAGCTTAATTGGAGGGCAAACTTTCTTT. It is translated as CASSLIGGQTFF. The rearrangement links TRBV7-3 to TRBJ1-1; D not resolved. Trimming took 1 base from V and 12 from J, leaving 12 bases between them. CDR1 is SGHTA and CDR2 is FQGTGA in the germline V gene. CDR3 length: 12 residues. Variable domain in full (rest from reference TRBV7-3 and TRBJ1-1): GAGVSQTPSNKVTEKGKYVELRCDPISGHTALYWYRQSLGQGPEFLIYFQGTGAADDSGLPNDRFFAVRPEGSVSTLKIQRTERGDSAVYLCASSLIGGQTFFGQGTRLTVV.

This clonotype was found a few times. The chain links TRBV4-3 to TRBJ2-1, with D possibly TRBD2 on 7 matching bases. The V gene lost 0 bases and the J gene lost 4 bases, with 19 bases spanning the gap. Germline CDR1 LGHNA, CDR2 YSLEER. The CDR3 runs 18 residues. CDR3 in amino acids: CASSQDVLGGAVYNEQFF. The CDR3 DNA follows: TGCGCCAGCAGCCAAGATGTACTGGGGGGGGCCGTATACAATGAGCAGTTCTTC.

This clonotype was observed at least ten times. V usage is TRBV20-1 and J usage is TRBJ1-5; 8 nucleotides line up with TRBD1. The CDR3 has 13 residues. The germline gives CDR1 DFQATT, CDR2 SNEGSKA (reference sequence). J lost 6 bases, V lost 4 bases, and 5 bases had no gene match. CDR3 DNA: TGCAGTGCTATCCCAGGGGGCACTCAGCCCCAGCATTTT. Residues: CSAIPGGTQPQHF.

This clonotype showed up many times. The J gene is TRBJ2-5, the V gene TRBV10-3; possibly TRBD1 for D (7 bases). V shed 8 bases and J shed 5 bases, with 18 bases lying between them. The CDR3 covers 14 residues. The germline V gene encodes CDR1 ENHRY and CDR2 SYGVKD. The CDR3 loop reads CAIYGLTGRETQYF. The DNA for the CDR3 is TGTGCCATCTACGGCTTGACAGGGAGGGAGACCCAGTACTTC.

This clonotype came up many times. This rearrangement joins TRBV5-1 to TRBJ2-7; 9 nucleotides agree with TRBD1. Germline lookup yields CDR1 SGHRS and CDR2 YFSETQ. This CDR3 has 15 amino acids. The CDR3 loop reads CASSGGQGDSHEQYV. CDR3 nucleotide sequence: TGCGCCAGCAGCGGGGGACAGGGTGACTCCCACGAGCAGTACGTC.

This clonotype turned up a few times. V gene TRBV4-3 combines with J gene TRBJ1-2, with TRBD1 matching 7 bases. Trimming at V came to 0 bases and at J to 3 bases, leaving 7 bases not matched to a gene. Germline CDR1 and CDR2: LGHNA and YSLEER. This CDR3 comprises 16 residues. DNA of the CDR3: TGCGCCAGCAGCCAAGATGCGACAGGGACCGACTATGGCTACACCTTC. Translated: CASSQDATGTDYGYTF.

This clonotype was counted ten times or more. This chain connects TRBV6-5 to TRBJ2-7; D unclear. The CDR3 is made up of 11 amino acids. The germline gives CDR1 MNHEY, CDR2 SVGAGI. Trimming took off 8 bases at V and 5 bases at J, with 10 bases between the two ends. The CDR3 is CASGRYDEQYF. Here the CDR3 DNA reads TGTGCCAGCGGAAGGTACGACGAGCAGTACTTC.

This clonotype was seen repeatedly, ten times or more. The CDR3 bases are TGTGCCAGCAGCTTAGGGGGGACGTCTTCATACCCGAACACTGAAGCTTTCTTT. The encoded protein is CASSLGGTSSYPNTEAFF. The chain uses TRBV7-3 and TRBJ1-1; D is perhaps TRBD1 (5 bases). Germline CDR1 reads SGHTA; CDR2 reads FQGTGA. Trimming pared 2 bases from V and 1 base from J, leaving 20 bases between. This CDR3 is built from 18 residues.

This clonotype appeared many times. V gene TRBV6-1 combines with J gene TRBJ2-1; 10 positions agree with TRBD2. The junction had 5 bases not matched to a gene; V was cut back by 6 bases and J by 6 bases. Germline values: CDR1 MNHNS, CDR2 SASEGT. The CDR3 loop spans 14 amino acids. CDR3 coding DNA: TGTGCCAGCAGGAGCGGGGGGGACAGCAATGAGCAGTTCTTC. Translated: CASRSGGDSNEQFF.

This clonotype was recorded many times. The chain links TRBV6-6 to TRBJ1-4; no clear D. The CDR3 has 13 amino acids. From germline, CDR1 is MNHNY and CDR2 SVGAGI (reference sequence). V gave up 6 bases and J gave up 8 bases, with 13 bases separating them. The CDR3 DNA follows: TGTGCCAGCAGAGGCGGTGGAGGAGAAAAACTGTTTTTT. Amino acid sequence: CASRGGGGEKLFF.

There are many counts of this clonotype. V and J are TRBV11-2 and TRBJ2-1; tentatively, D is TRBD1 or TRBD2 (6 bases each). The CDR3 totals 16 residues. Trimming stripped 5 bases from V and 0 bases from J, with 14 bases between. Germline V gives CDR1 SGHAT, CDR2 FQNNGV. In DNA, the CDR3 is TGTGCCAGCAGCATTTCCGGGGGCCGCTCCTACAATGAGCAGTTCTTC. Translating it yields CASSISGGRSYNEQFF.

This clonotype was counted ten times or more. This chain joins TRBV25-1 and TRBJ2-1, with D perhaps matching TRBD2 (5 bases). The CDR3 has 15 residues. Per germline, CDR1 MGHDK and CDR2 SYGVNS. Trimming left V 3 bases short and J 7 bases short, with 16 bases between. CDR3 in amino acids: CASSDARRPRNEQFF. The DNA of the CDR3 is TGTGCCAGCAGTGATGCGCGGAGGCCACGGAATGAGCAGTTCTTC.

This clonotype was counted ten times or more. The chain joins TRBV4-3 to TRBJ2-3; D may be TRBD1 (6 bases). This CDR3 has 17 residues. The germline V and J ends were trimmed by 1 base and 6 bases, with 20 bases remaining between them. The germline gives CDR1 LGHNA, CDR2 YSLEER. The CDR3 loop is CASSQVSGQTLRDTQYF. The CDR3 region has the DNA TGCGCCAGCAGCCAAGTCTCCGGACAGACGCTTCGGGATACGCAGTATTTT.

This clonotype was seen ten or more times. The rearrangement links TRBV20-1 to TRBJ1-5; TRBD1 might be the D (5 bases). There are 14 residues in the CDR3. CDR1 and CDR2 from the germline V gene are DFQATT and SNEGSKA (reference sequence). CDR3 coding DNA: TGCAGCGCCGGTGGCAGGGCGGGGTATCAGCCCCAGCATTTT. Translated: CSAGGRAGYQPQHF.

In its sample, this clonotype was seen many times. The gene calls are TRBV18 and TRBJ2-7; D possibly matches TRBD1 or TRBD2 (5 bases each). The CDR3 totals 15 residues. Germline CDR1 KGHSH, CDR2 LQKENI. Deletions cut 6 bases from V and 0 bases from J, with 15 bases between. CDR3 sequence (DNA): TGTGCCAGCTCCCGGGCCCCAGGGAGCTCCTACGAGCAGTACGTC. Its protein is CASSRAPGSSYEQYV.

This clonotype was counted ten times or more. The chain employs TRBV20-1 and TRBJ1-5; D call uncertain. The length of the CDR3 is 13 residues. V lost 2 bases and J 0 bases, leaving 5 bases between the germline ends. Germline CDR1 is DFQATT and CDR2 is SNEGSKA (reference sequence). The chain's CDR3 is CSARPNSNQPQHF. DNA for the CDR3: TGCAGTGCTAGACCAAATAGCAATCAGCCCCAGCATTTT.

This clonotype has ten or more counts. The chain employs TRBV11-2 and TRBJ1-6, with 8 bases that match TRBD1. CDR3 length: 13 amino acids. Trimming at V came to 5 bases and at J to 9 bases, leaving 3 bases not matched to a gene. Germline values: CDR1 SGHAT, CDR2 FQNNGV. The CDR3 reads CASSHDRGSPLHF. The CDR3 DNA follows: TGTGCCAGCAGCCACGACAGGGGTTCACCCCTCCACTTT.